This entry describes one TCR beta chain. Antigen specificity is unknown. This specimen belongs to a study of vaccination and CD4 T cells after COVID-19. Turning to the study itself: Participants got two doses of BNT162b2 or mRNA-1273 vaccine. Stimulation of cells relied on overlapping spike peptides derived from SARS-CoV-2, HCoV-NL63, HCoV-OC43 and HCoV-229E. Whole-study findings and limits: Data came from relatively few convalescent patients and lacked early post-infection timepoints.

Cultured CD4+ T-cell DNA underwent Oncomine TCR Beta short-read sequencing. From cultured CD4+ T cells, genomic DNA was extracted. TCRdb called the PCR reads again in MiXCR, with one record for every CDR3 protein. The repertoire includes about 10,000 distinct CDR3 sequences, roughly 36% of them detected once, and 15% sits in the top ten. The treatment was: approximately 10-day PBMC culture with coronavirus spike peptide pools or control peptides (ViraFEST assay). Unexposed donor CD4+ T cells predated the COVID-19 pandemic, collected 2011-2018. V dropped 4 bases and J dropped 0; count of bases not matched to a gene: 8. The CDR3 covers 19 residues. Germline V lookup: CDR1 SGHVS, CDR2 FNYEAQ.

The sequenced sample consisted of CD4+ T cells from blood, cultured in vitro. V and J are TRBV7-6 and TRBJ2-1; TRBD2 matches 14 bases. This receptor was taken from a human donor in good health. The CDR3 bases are TGTGCCAGCAGCTCAGGGACTAGCGGGAGTAACCCCTCCTACAATGAGCAGTTCTTC. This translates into CASSSGTSGSNPSYNEQFF. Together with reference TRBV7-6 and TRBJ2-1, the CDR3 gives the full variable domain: GAGVSQSPRYKVTKRGQDVALRCDPISGHVSLYWYRQALGQGPEFLTYFNYEAQQDKSGLPNDRFSAERPEGSISTLTIQRTEQRDSAMYRCASSSGTSGSNPSYNEQFFGPGTRLTVL.